One sample yielded the 12 T cell receptor beta chains listed below, sequenced in a study of STAT5B mutations in CD4+ large granular lymphocyte leukemia. TCRdb keeps only in-frame clones here, not all; method: immunoSEQ multiplex PCR. The sample records about 31,000 clones, less than 85% being singletons. Source material: CD4+ T cells from blood buffy coats. The receptors shown here come from a human donor in good health.

This chain joins TRBV11-2 and TRBJ2-3, with TRBD2 identical over 10 bases. V dropped 3 bases and J dropped 2; count of bases not matched to a gene: 5. The CDR3 loop spans 16 amino acids. Germline V gene sequence: CDR1 SGHAT, CDR2 FQNNGV. The CDR3 region is CASSFVAGGITDTQYF. CDR3 nucleotides: TGTGCCAGCAGCTTCGTAGCGGGGGGCATCACAGATACGCAGTATTTT. Together with reference TRBV11-2 and TRBJ2-3, the CDR3 gives the full variable domain: EAGVAQSPRYKIIEKRQSVAFWCNPISGHATLYWYQQILGQGPKLLIQFQNNGVVDDSQLPKDRFSAERLKGVDSTLKIQPAKLEDSAVYLCASSFVAGGITDTQYFGPGTRLTVL.

The chain links TRBV2 to TRBJ2-7; 7 bases align to TRBD1. Trimming cost V 8 bases and J 3 bases; bases outside gene matches: 4. This CDR3 has 12 residues. Per the germline V gene, CDR1 is SNHLY and CDR2 is FYNNEI. The CDR3 loop is CASDRAVYEQYF. Written as DNA, the CDR3 is TGTGCCAGCGACAGGGCTGTCTACGAGCAGTACTTC. The full variable domain, in which reference TRBV2 and TRBJ2-7 provide the parts outside the CDR3, is EPEVTQTPSHQVTQMGQEVILRCVPISNHLYFYWYRQILGQKVEFLVSFYNNEISEKSEIFDDQFSVERPDGSNFTLKIRSTKLEDSAMYFCASDRAVYEQYFGPGTRLTVT.

This clone was observed a few times. V and J are TRBV4-1 and TRBJ2-2, with TRBD2 matching 14 bases. The CDR3 is 17 residues long. The J segment lost 7 bases and the V segment lost 3 bases, leaving 7 bases of the junction unmatched. The V gene's germline CDR1 is MGHRA and CDR2 YSYEKL. In DNA, the CDR3 is TGCGCCAGCAGCCAGGGACTAGCGGGAGTGTATGGCGGGGAGCTGTTTTTT. Residues: CASSQGLAGVYGGELFF.

The rearrangement joins TRBV14 to TRBJ1-3; D is ambiguous. This CDR3 has 16 amino acids. Trimming removed 4 bases at V and 2 bases at J, with 15 bases between. Germline V gives CDR1 SGHDN, CDR2 FVKESK. The CDR3 sequence is CASSRVSQTAGNTIYF. CDR3 bases: TGTGCCAGCAGCCGGGTCTCGCAGACTGCTGGAAACACCATATATTTT.

Sample share makes this clone medium-sized (0.01 to 0.1%). The chain couples TRBV7-9 to TRBJ1-4; D remains ambiguous. Trimming removed 0 bases at V and 7 bases at J, with 6 bases between. The CDR3 consists of 13 residues. The germline gives CDR1 SEHNR, CDR2 FQNEAQ (reference sequence). The DNA for the CDR3 is TGTGCCAGCAGCTTAGCGCCAATTGAAAAACTGTTTTTT. Translation gives CASSLAPIEKLFF.

The rearrangement uses TRBV5-1 and TRBJ1-6; no clear D. Germline V lookup: CDR1 SGHRS, CDR2 YFSETQ. Trimming stripped 4 bases from V and 0 bases from J, with 14 bases between. The CDR3 sequence is 17 residues long. As DNA, the CDR3 is TGCGCCAGCAGCCAAGGACTCATTAGCTCCTATAATTCACCCCTCCACTTT. Translating it yields CASSQGLISSYNSPLHF. Full variable domain (rest looked up from reference TRBV5-1 and TRBJ1-6): KAGVTQTPRYLIKTRGQQVTLSCSPISGHRSVSWYQQTPGQGLQFLFEYFSETQRNKGNFPGRFSGRQFSNSRSEMNVSTLELGDSALYLCASSQGLISSYNSPLHFGNGTRLTVT.

The gene calls are TRBV6-6 and TRBJ2-1; D is unclear. Germline-derived CDR1 and CDR2 are MNHNY and SVGAGI (reference sequence). Deletions cut 7 bases from V and 0 bases from J, with 10 bases between. This CDR3 has 14 residues. Written as DNA, the CDR3 is TGTGCCAGCACCGGCCCGAGCTCCTACAATGAGCAGTTCTTC. Amino acids: CASTGPSSYNEQFF.

This clone was seen only a few times. This sequence joins TRBV18 and TRBJ1-4; no definite D call. This CDR3 is built from 14 residues. The V and J ends lost 4 bases and 4 bases respectively, with 10 bases between them. The germline V gene encodes CDR1 KGHSH and CDR2 LQKENI. CDR3 loop: CASSRITGNEKLFF. CDR3 nucleotides: TGTGCCAGCTCACGGATTACGGGTAATGAAAAACTGTTTTTT.

J is TRBJ1-1 and V is TRBV5-5, with unresolved D. Deletions cut 4 bases from V and 1 base from J, with 11 bases between. In germline, CDR1 is SGHKS, CDR2 YYEKEE (reference sequence). CDR3 length: 14 residues. The CDR3 DNA reads as TGTGCCAGCAGCCCTTCGACAAGGAACACTGAAGCTTTCTTT. Its protein product is CASSPSTRNTEAFF.

This sequence joins TRBV28 and TRBJ1-6; D uncertain. Looked up from germline, CDR1 is MDHEN and CDR2 is SYDVKM. The length of the CDR3 is 13 residues. The V gene lost 6 bases and the J gene lost 2 bases, with 5 bases spanning the gap. CDR3 region: CASRPTYNSPLHF. The CDR3 DNA reads as TGTGCCAGCAGGCCGACCTATAATTCACCCCTCCACTTT.

The chain combines TRBV4-3 with TRBJ2-2, with D uncertain. Germline-derived CDR1 and CDR2 are LGHNA and YSLEER. V was clipped by 0 bases and J by 6 bases, with 5 bases between them. This CDR3 is 13 amino acids long. CDR3 loop: CASSQDEAGELFF. In DNA, the CDR3 is TGCGCCAGCAGCCAAGATGAGGCCGGGGAGCTGTTTTTT.

V usage is TRBV7-9 and J usage is TRBJ1-2; 7 bases align to TRBD1. The CDR3 length is 14 residues. The V and J ends lost 3 bases and 5 bases, in that order; junction bases with no gene match: 6. Germline CDR1 is SEHNR and CDR2 is FQNEAQ (reference sequence). This CDR3 is CASSLTGQQYGYTF. The CDR3 DNA reads TGTGCCAGCAGCTTGACGGGACAGCAGTATGGCTACACCTTC.